This TCR beta chain was profiled in a study of T cells after posttransplantation cyclophosphamide. Findings and limits, study-wide: Later post-transplant blood repertoires were often dominated by donor CD8+ memory clones. Recipient CMV seropositivity and CMV reactivation strongly tracked TRB clonality.

This clone occurred a few times. Its antigen remains unknown. Here immunoSEQ multiplex PCR was the method, and the copy in TCRdb shows in-frame clones only, minus some. This table holds approximately 15,000 clones, about 93% found once. Cells defined as naive were viable CD3+CD4+ or CD3+CD8+ and CCR7+CD45RA+CD45RO-CD95-CD27+CD28+. The related graft donor's blood sample was taken on the day of bone marrow donation. This CDR3 comprises 14 residues. Germline V gives CDR1 LNHDA, CDR2 SQIVND (reference sequence). V was clipped by 7 bases and J by 2 bases, with 14 bases between them. This TCR was recovered from a woman aged 50 to 65 in good health and a related stem cell transplant donor. The sequencing sample was made of naive CD4+ T cells sorted from blood. The chain joins TRBV19 to TRBJ1-1, with D perhaps matching TRBD1 (6 bases). The CDR3 spells CASKNRVVNTEAFF. Here the CDR3 DNA reads TGTGCCAGTAAAAACAGGGTGGTTAACACTGAAGCTTTCTTT.